The clone carrying this T cell receptor beta chain appeared a few times. Its antigen is currently unknown. Per germline, CDR1 MDHEN and CDR2 SYDVKM. The V and J ends lost 8 bases and 3 bases respectively, with 7 bases between them. The CDR3 is 12 residues long. The sample is drawn from a study of blood T cells in healthy people across ages. Overall study findings and caveats: From one million sequenced T cells, diversity estimates were lower bounds. Because sorting was not performed, PBMCs prevented conclusive naive versus antigen-experienced comparison.

For the second PCR, which ran for 7 to 11 cycles, a sample-barcoded 5' primer and a J-beta primer mix were used. TCRdb re-called the 5' RACE reads through MiXCR, storing one row per CDR3 protein. The sample lists around 820,000 distinct CDR3 sequences, roughly 25% occurring once. These data are also associated with another study on T cells of mothers and their children.

Sequenced sample: blood. This chain links TRBV28 with TRBJ2-2; D perhaps matches TRBD1 (5 bases). The receptor was isolated from a boy younger than 18 in good health. Here the CDR3 DNA reads TGTGCCAGCCCCAGGGACACCGGGGAGCTGTTTTTT. Its protein product is CASPRDTGELFF.